This T cell receptor beta chain was obtained from a study of T cell responses to AZD1222 COVID-19 vaccine. Study-level information: Analyses pooled second doses at about 4 or about 12 weeks. Study-level results: Nearly half of spike-specific TCRs reportedly go after variant regions that carry no mutations. A mostly white British donor set with more females was recruited, and clonal diversity was possibly underestimated. Spike was spanned by vaccine-associated CD4 TCRs, which were dominant at 160-218 and 743-854.

Libraries were prepared by immunoSEQ multiplex PCR; TCRdb keeps only in-frame clonotypes and omits some of them. The sample records 200,000 or so clones, around 89% being singletons. Trimming removed 4 bases from V and 3 bases from J; junction bases left unmatched: 3. This CDR3 is built from 13 residues. The germline V gene has CDR1 SGHRS and CDR2 YFSETQ. With respect to this clone: Its target is not known.

The chain has TRBV5-1 and TRBJ2-7; 8 bases match TRBD2. The clonotype was recovered from an adult in good health. The specimen comprised peripheral blood, sampled on day 0 of AZD1222 vaccination. The chain's CDR3 is CASSPSGYYEQYF. The DNA of the CDR3 is TGCGCCAGCAGCCCTAGCGGGTACTACGAGCAGTACTTC.